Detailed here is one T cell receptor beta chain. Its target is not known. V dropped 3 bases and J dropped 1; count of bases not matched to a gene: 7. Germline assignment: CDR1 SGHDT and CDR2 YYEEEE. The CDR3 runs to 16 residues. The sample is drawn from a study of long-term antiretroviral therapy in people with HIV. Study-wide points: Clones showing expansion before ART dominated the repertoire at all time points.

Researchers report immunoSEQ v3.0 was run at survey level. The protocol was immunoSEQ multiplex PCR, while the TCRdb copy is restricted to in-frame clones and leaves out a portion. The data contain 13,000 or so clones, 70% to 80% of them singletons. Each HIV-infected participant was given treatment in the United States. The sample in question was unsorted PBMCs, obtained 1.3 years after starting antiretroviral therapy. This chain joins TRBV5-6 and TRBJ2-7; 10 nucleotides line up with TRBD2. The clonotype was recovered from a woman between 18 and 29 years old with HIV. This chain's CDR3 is CASSSPGLALSYEQYF. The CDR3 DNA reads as TGTGCCAGCAGCTCGCCGGGACTAGCGCTTTCCTACGAGCAGTACTTC.